The 22 T cell receptor beta chains reported below all come from one sample, sequenced in a study of T cell responses to AZD1222 COVID-19 vaccine. Assay used: immunoSEQ multiplex PCR; TCRdb lists only in-frame clones, some missing. The table shows nearly 35,000 clones, with 65% to 90% occurring only once. The source was peripheral blood, collected 28 days after the second AZD1222 dose. The receptor source for this set is an adult who received the AZD1222 COVID-19 vaccine.

CDR3 coding DNA: TGTGCCACCAGTGCCCTGACTAGCGGGAACACCGGGGAGCTGTTTTTT. Residues: CATSALTSGNTGELFF. This chain joins TRBV24-1 and TRBJ2-2; 9 bases are shared with TRBD2. CDR3 length: 16 residues. Germline trimming cut 5 bases from V and 1 base from J; bases unmatched to any gene: 4. The V gene's germline CDR1 is KGHDR and CDR2 SFDVKD.

The DNA of the CDR3 is TGTGCCAGCAGCGCGGGGACGGCTGGAAACACCATATATTTT. This sequence encodes CASSAGTAGNTIYF. The J gene is TRBJ1-3, the V gene TRBV5-4; D is possibly TRBD1 (5 bases). In germline, CDR1 is SGHNT, CDR2 YYREEE (reference sequence). Trimming stripped 4 bases from V and 2 bases from J, with 10 bases between. CDR3 length equals 14 residues.

V gene TRBV6-5 combines with J gene TRBJ2-1; TRBD1 aligns across 8 bases. The CDR3 loop spans 16 amino acids. Germline lookup yields CDR1 MNHEY and CDR2 SVGAGI. The V and J ends lost 2 bases and 5 bases, in that order; junction bases with no gene match: 8. The CDR3 sequence is CASSYTLGQGNNEQFF. The CDR3 DNA is TGTGCCAGCAGTTACACCCTAGGACAGGGTAACAATGAGCAGTTCTTC.

The CDR3 spells CASSLNRQGVYGYTF. As DNA, the CDR3 is TGTGCCAGCAGCTTGAATAGACAGGGGGTGTATGGCTACACCTTC. The chain has TRBV7-2 and TRBJ1-2, with 9 bases matching TRBD1. This CDR3 spans 15 amino acids. The germline gives CDR1 SGHTA, CDR2 FQGNSA. V dropped 3 bases and J dropped 5; count of bases not matched to a gene: 7. The full variable domain, its missing parts supplied by reference TRBV7-2 and TRBJ1-2, is GAGVSQSPSNKVTEKGKDVELRCDPISGHTALYWYRQSLGQGLEFLIYFQGNSAPDKSGLPSDRFSAERTGGSVSTLTIQRTQQEDSAVYLCASSLNRQGVYGYTFGSGTRLTVV.

The CDR3, as DNA: TGTGCCAGTAGTACAACAGGGGGCGCGATAGCTGAAGCTTTCTTT. This gives the protein CASSTTGGAIAEAFF. J is TRBJ1-1 and V is TRBV19; 9 positions agree with TRBD1. The trim removed 4 bases at V and 6 bases at J, leaving 9 bases unmatched. This CDR3 is 15 amino acids long. Germline V lookup: CDR1 LNHDA, CDR2 SQIVND (reference sequence). The full variable domain, rest sourced from reference TRBV19 and TRBJ1-1, is DGGITQSPKYLFRKEGQNVTLSCEQNLNHDAMYWYRQDPGQGLRLIYYSQIVNDFQKGDIAEGYSVSREKKESFPLTVTSAQKNPTAFYLCASSTTGGAIAEAFFGQGTRLTVV.

The sample holds a few counts of this clone. This chain links TRBV29-1 with TRBJ1-3; D is perhaps TRBD1 (5 bases). CDR1 and CDR2 from the germline V gene are SQVTM and ANQGSEA. The CDR3 has 12 residues. V was cut by 6 bases and J by 9 bases, with 15 bases left in between. Here the CDR3 reads CSVGDWYSTIYF. The CDR3 DNA reads as TGCAGCGTGGGGGACTGGTATAGCACCATATATTTT.

This chain joins TRBV7-9 and TRBJ1-4; D not resolved. CDR1 and CDR2 from the germline V gene are SEHNR and FQNEAQ (reference sequence). The CDR3 totals 12 residues. Trimming took 4 bases from V and 5 from J, leaving 5 bases between them. This chain's CDR3 is CASSSINEKLFF. CDR3 bases: TGTGCCAGCAGCTCAATAAATGAAAAACTGTTTTTT.

This clone was detected a few times. This chain joins TRBV7-2 and TRBJ1-6; 7 bases are shared with TRBD1. CDR1 is SGHTA, CDR2 FQGNSA, per germline. This CDR3 is 14 amino acids long. With V trimmed by 5 bases and J by 5 bases, 3 bases remained unmatched. CDR3 protein: CASSPGQHNSPLHF. The DNA of the CDR3 is TGTGCCAGCAGCCCGGGACAGCATAATTCACCCCTCCACTTT. Full variable domain (outside the CDR3, taken from reference TRBV7-2 and TRBJ1-6): GAGVSQSPSNKVTEKGKDVELRCDPISGHTALYWYRQSLGQGLEFLIYFQGNSAPDKSGLPSDRFSAERTGGSVSTLTIQRTQQEDSAVYLCASSPGQHNSPLHFGNGTRLTVT.

This rearrangement joins TRBV5-1 to TRBJ2-1; no definite D call. The CDR3 spans 14 residues. CDR1 SGHRS and CDR2 YFSETQ come from the germline V gene. Trimming stripped 2 bases from V and 0 bases from J, with 6 bases between. CDR3 DNA: TGCGCCAGCAGCTTAGGCGGCTCCTACAATGAGCAGTTCTTC. This codes for CASSLGGSYNEQFF.

This rearrangement joins TRBV3-1 (or the pseudogene TRBV3-2) to TRBJ2-7; TRBD1 matches at 11 bases. The CDR3 is 15 amino acids. The junction had 4 bases not matched to a gene; V was cut back by 4 bases and J by 2 bases. Germline CDR1 LGHDT, CDR2 YNNKEL (reference sequence). In DNA form, the CDR3 reads TGTGCCAGCAGCCGGCCGGGACAGGGGGCCTACGAGCAGTACTTC. Translating gives CASSRPGQGAYEQYF.

The gene calls are TRBV3-1 (or the pseudogene TRBV3-2) and TRBJ1-2, with a possible D match to TRBD1 (5 bases). The V end lost 3 bases, the J end lost 6 bases, and 11 bases lay between the germline ends. The CDR3 has 13 residues. The germline V gene encodes CDR1 LGHDT and CDR2 YNNKEL (reference sequence). The CDR3 spells CASSQVDSHGYTF. The CDR3 DNA follows: TGTGCCAGCAGCCAGGTAGACAGCCATGGCTACACCTTC.

The count of this clone is one. V usage is TRBV14 and J usage is TRBJ2-5; 8 bases agree with TRBD2. Germline V gives CDR1 SGHDN, CDR2 FVKESK. Losses at the gene ends were 0 bases for V and 2 bases for J; bases not matched to a gene: 8. The CDR3 is 17 residues long. The CDR3 DNA reads as TGTGCCAGCAGCCAAGAACGGCGGGGGGTAAGGCAAGAGACCCAGTACTTC. Translation gives CASSQERRGVRQETQYF.

The chain recombines TRBV2 with TRBJ2-7; 7 bases agree with TRBD2. CDR1 and CDR2 from the germline V gene are SNHLY and FYNNEI. The V and J ends lost 6 bases and 5 bases, in that order; junction bases with no gene match: 10. The CDR3 runs to 14 residues. CDR3 protein: CASRPLSGTNEQYF. CDR3 nucleotide sequence: TGTGCCAGCAGACCTTTGAGCGGGACCAACGAGCAGTACTTC.

The rearrangement joins TRBV6-5 to TRBJ2-2; no definite D call. This CDR3 region has 14 residues. V was shortened by 0 bases and J by 7 bases, with 9 bases between the two germline ends. CDR1 MNHEY and CDR2 SVGAGI come from the germline V gene. The CDR3 nucleotides read TGTGCCAGCAGTTACTCCCGGGTCCGCGGGGAGCTGTTTTTT. Translating gives CASSYSRVRGELFF.

The chain has TRBV2 and TRBJ1-4; D is perhaps TRBD1 (5 bases). V was clipped by 4 bases and J by 7 bases, with 13 bases between them. The germline CDR1 and CDR2 sequences are SNHLY and FYNNEI. The CDR3 length is 14 residues. For the CDR3, the DNA is TGTGCCAGCAGTGTTGTACAGGCCAGTGAAAAACTGTTTTTT. Encoded protein: CASSVVQASEKLFF.

The chain employs TRBV3-1 (or the pseudogene TRBV3-2) and TRBJ2-1; 10 bases agree with TRBD2. The CDR3 spans 16 residues. Unmatched junction bases numbered 10, after V lost 5 bases and J lost 6 bases. CDR1 and CDR2 (germline): LGHDT, YNNKEL (reference sequence). The DNA of the CDR3 is TGTGCCAGCAGCGGGAGACTAGCGGGCCTCCTCAATGAGCAGTTCTTC. Protein sequence: CASSGRLAGLLNEQFF.

This clone was seen a single time. This chain uses TRBV27 with TRBJ2-5, with D unclear. V was clipped by 3 bases and J by 3 bases, with 8 bases between them. The germline V gene has CDR1 MNHEY and CDR2 SMNVEV (reference sequence). The CDR3 length is 13 residues. Written as DNA, the CDR3 is TGTGCCAGCAGTTTGTTACGAGAAGAGACCCAGTACTTC. Its translation is CASSLLREETQYF.

This chain joins TRBV7-2 and TRBJ1-2; D ambiguous. V dropped 4 bases and J dropped 8 bases, with 14 bases sitting between them. In germline, CDR1 is SGHTA, CDR2 FQGNSA. This CDR3 has 13 amino acids. The DNA of the CDR3 is TGTGCCAGCAGCTCTCAGTCCCGAGGGGGCTACACCTTC. Protein: CASSSQSRGGYTF.

The chain links TRBV3-1 (or the pseudogene TRBV3-2) to TRBJ2-3; D gene unclear. CDR1 and CDR2 from the germline V gene are LGHDT and YNNKEL (reference sequence). Trimming took off 3 bases at V and 3 bases at J, with 7 bases between the two ends. The CDR3 totals 13 residues. This CDR3 is CASSQPPTDTQYF. CDR3 DNA sequence: TGTGCCAGCAGCCAGCCGCCGACAGATACGCAGTATTTT.

The chain has TRBV9 and TRBJ1-5, with D uncertain. Trimming cost V 4 bases and J 10 bases, with 15 bases left between them. The CDR3 is made up of 13 amino acids. Germline assignment: CDR1 SGDLS and CDR2 YYNGEE. DNA for the CDR3: TGTGCCAGCAGCCTTTTAGACGGTGGACCCCAGCATTTT. Residues: CASSLLDGGPQHF.

This rearrangement joins TRBV28 to TRBJ1-4; no clear D. CDR1 is MDHEN, CDR2 SYDVKM, per germline. The CDR3 is 15 amino acids. Trimming left V 4 bases short and J 6 bases short, with 15 bases between. The CDR3 DNA is TGTGCCAGCAGTTCCCTGGAGTCCGGGTATGAAAAACTGTTTTTT. Translated: CASSSLESGYEKLFF.

V and J are TRBV10-1 and TRBJ1-1; no clear D gene. V was clipped by 3 bases and J by 0 bases, with 5 bases between them. The germline gives CDR1 WNHNN, CDR2 SYGVQD (reference sequence). CDR3 size: 13 residues. CDR3 nucleotide sequence: TGCGCCAGCAGTGACAGCCTGAACACTGAAGCTTTCTTT. Its protein product is CASSDSLNTEAFF.